Below, 18 T cell receptor gamma chains from the same sample are listed, as sequenced in a study of γδ T cells in repeated Plasmodium falciparum infection. Flow sorting of PBMC yielded separate Vgamma9/Vdelta2+ and Vdelta2-negative gammadelta T cell populations for bulk repertoire analysis. TCRdb re-identified clones in the multiplex PCR reads via CATT. The profile shows about 30,000 gamma-chain clones, 1.4% of them singletons. Sequenced sample: gamma-delta T cells from blood. The receptors here all came from a pool of human donors (malaria-infected and uninfected, not separated).

Worth noting for this clone: The protein that TCRdb holds for this DNA derives from a much larger clone and differs from the translated DNA at residue 10, which likely indicates a read error; the protein shown here is translated from the DNA. The chain carries TRGV9 and TRGJ1 or TRGJ2. Since TCRdb gives no J gene, matching the DNA to germline was used here to assign it. Per the germline V gene, CDR1 is GITISATS and CDR2 is ISYDGTV (reference sequence). This CDR3 is built from 14 residues. The CDR3 DNA follows: TGTGCCTTGTGGGAGGTGTGGATTTATCATAAGAAACTCTTT. The encoded protein is CALWEVWIYHKKLF.

As regards this clone: TCRdb attributes to this sequence the protein of a much larger clone, which differs from the DNA translation at residue 3; a read error is likely, and the protein displayed is translated from the DNA. The rearrangement uses TRGV9 and TRGJP1. The J gene, missing from TCRdb, was assigned here through DNA to germline matching. CDR1 and CDR2 (germline): GITISATS, ISYDGTV (reference sequence). The CDR3 consists of 14 residues. The CDR3 here is CAMWEPNTGWFKIF. The CDR3 DNA sequence: TGTGCCATGTGGGAGCCAAACACTGGTTGGTTCAAGATATTT.

In its sample, this clone was seen a few times. The protein given by TCRdb reflects a much larger clone and differs at residue 4 from this DNA's translation, likely from a read error; the protein shown is the DNA's translation. J is TRGJ1 or TRGJ2 and V is TRGV3. The J gene, absent from TCRdb, was called here by matching the DNA to germline. Trimming removed 9 bases from V and 1 base from J; junction bases left unmatched: 6. Germline assignment: CDR1 VTNTFY and CDR2 YDVSTARD (reference sequence). CDR3 length: 12 residues. CDR3 sequence: CATRPNYYKKLF. The CDR3 DNA reads as TGTGCCACCAGGCCCAATTATTATAAGAAACTCTTT.

This clone was observed a few times. The protein held in TCRdb is that of a much larger clone and does not match this DNA's translation at residue 10, likely because of a read error; the protein shown is translated from the DNA. Additional DNA sequences in this sample encode the identical CDR3. The chain has TRGV9 and TRGJP1. The J gene, not given by TCRdb, was assigned here from a germline match of the nucleotide sequence. The CDR3 covers 14 residues. Germline CDR1 is GITISATS and CDR2 is ISYDGTV (reference sequence). DNA for the CDR3: TGTGCCTTGTGGGAGCCAAACACTGGTAGGTTCAAGATATTT. It codes for CALWEPNTGRFKIF.

This clone was recorded at least ten times. The protein TCRdb lists belongs to a much larger clone and differs from this DNA's translation at residue 7, which points to a read error; the protein shown is made from the DNA. The gene calls are TRGV9 and TRGJ1 or TRGJ2. Germline assignment: CDR1 GITISATS and CDR2 ISYDGTV (reference sequence). This CDR3 is 13 amino acids long. The junction had 8 bases not matched to a gene; V was cut back by 0 bases and J by 9 bases. The CDR3 DNA is TGTGCCTTGTGGGAGGTGTCCCCGATTAAGAAACTCTTT. This sequence encodes CALWEVSPIKKLF.

This clone occurred many times. The protein that TCRdb holds for this DNA derives from a much larger clone and differs from the translated DNA at residue 10, which likely indicates a read error; the protein shown here is translated from the DNA. This chain joins TRGV3 and TRGJ1 or TRGJ2. The CDR3 covers 13 residues. Germline V gene lookup returns CDR1 VTNTFY and CDR2 YDVSTARD (reference sequence). V dropped 2 bases and J dropped 11; count of bases not matched to a gene: 12. CDR3 nucleotide sequence: TGTGCCACCTGGGACACGCAAAGAGATGAGAAACTCTTT. Amino acids: CATWDTQRDEKLF.

This clone was observed a few times. A read error likely explains this, since a far larger clone differs by one base. The identical CDR3 is also encoded by other nucleotide sequences in the sample. The rearrangement links TRGV9 to TRGJ1 or TRGJ2. TCRdb lists no J gene, so it was determined here by aligning the DNA to germline. Germline V gives CDR1 GITISATS, CDR2 ISYDGTV (reference sequence). CDR3 length: 11 residues. CDR3 in amino acids: CALWETTKKLF. The CDR3, as DNA: TGTGCCCTGTGGGAGACTACTAAGAAACTCTTT.

This clone was seen many times. This probably arose from a read error, given a far larger clone one base away. This sample includes further DNA sequences coding for the same CDR3. The rearrangement uses TRGV9 and TRGJP. The J gene is not listed in TCRdb, so it was assigned here from a DNA match to germline. Per germline, CDR1 GITISATS and CDR2 ISYDGTV (reference sequence). The length of the CDR3 is 17 residues. CDR3 amino acids: CALWEAASELGKKIKVF. DNA of the CDR3: TGTGCCCTGTGGGAGGCCGCCTCAGAGTTGGGCAAAAAAATCAAGGTATTT.

As regards this clone: This is likely an artifact of a read error, given a far larger clone one base away. The sample has other DNA sequences that encode this CDR3 too. This sequence joins TRGV9 and TRGJ1 or TRGJ2. The J gene was missing in TCRdb and was found by matching the end of the DNA to germline. The CDR3 runs to 13 residues. CDR1 is GITISATS, CDR2 ISYDGTV, per germline (reference sequence). CDR3 in amino acids: CALWEVIPLEKLF. In DNA, the CDR3 is TGTGCCTTATGGGAGGTTATCCCCCTTGAGAAACTCTTT.

The table lists this clone with many counts. The chain carries TRGV4 and TRGJ1 or TRGJ2. With 5 bases clipped from V and 5 bases from J, the junction kept 3 bases outside the gene matches. Germline CDR1 reads EGSTGY; CDR2 reads YDSYTSSV. This CDR3 is built from 11 residues. The CDR3 DNA sequence: TGTGCCACCTGGGGCCATTATAAGAAACTCTTT. The encoded protein is CATWGHYKKLF.

A note on this clone: The TCRdb record carries a much larger clone's protein, which differs from this DNA's translation at residue 6; a read error is the likely cause, and the protein listed here is the DNA translation. The rearrangement joins TRGV3 to TRGJ1 or TRGJ2. The J gene is absent in TCRdb and was assigned here via DNA matching to germline. The germline V gene has CDR1 VTNTFY and CDR2 YDVSTARD (reference sequence). This CDR3 is built from 13 residues. V was pared by 3 bases and J by 8 bases, with 10 bases of the junction left unmatched. The CDR3 protein is CATWDAQRDKKLF. In DNA form, the CDR3 reads TGTGCCACCTGGGACGCGCAAAGGGATAAGAAACTCTTT.

This clone came up a few times. TCRdb's protein for this DNA is that of a much larger clone and differs from the translation at residue 10, likely a read error; the protein shown is the DNA translation. This chain links TRGV9 with TRGJP. The J gene is absent in TCRdb and was assigned here via DNA matching to germline. The CDR3 runs to 18 residues. Germline V gene sequence: CDR1 GITISATS, CDR2 ISYDGTV (reference sequence). The CDR3 nucleotides read TGTGCCTTGTGGCAGGTGAGCCGGCAAGCGTTGGGCAAAAAAATCAAGGTATTT. The encoded protein is CALWQVSRQALGKKIKVF.

This clone was detected many times. The chain joins TRGV8 to TRGJ1 or TRGJ2. The V segment lost 0 bases and the J segment 5 bases; nucleotides outside the gene matches: 4. Germline CDR1 VENAVY, CDR2 YDSYNSRV. The CDR3 extends over 13 amino acids. As DNA, the CDR3 is TGTGCCACCTGGGATAGGCCGGATTATAAGAAACTCTTT. This encodes CATWDRPDYKKLF.

This clone was counted between two and nine times. The protein that TCRdb holds for this DNA derives from a much larger clone and differs from the translated DNA at residue 3, which likely indicates a read error; the protein shown here is translated from the DNA. The chain links TRGV9 to TRGJ1 or TRGJ2. No J segment appears in TCRdb, so it was assigned here by matching the sequence to germline. Germline V gene data show CDR1 as GITISATS and CDR2 as ISYDGTV (reference sequence). The CDR3 totals 18 residues. The CDR3: CASWEVPLVGHLYYKKLF. Here the CDR3 DNA reads TGTGCCTCGTGGGAGGTGCCCCTGGTCGGTCACCTCTATTATAAGAAACTCTTT.

This clone has at least ten counts. The protein TCRdb lists belongs to a much larger clone and differs from this DNA's translation at residue 9, which points to a read error; the protein shown is made from the DNA. The chain combines TRGV9 with TRGJP2. The J gene, not given by TCRdb, was assigned here from a germline match of the nucleotide sequence. Germline V gives CDR1 GITISATS, CDR2 ISYDGTV (reference sequence). The CDR3 has 13 residues. The CDR3 loop reads CALWRRSDGIKTF. The CDR3 nucleotides are TGTGCCTTGTGGAGGAGGAGTGATGGGATCAAGACGTTT.

With respect to this clone: The protein TCRdb gives is from a much larger clone and does not agree with this DNA's translation at residue 4, likely a read error; the protein shown here comes from the DNA. The V and J genes are TRGV9 and TRGJP. TCRdb leaves out the J gene; it was filled in here by matching the DNA to germline. Germline V gene sequence: CDR1 GITISATS, CDR2 ISYDGTV (reference sequence). J was trimmed by 9 bases and V by 9 bases; bases with no gene match: 14. The CDR3 spans 16 residues. The CDR3 loop is CALRKGLGLGKKIKVF. As DNA, the CDR3 is TGTGCCTTGCGGAAGGGGTTGGGGTTGGGCAAAAAAATCAAGGTATTT.

Concerning this clone: For this DNA, TCRdb reports the protein of a much larger clone, which diverges at residue 16, most likely from a read error; the protein presented here is translated directly from the DNA. V gene assignment gives TRGV9, but the J gene was left uncalled. The CDR3 contains 18 residues. Germline CDR1 and CDR2: GITISATS and ISYDGTV (reference sequence). CDR3 in DNA: TGTGCCTTGTGGGAGGTGCCCGCGCAAGAGTTGGGCAAAAAAATCGAGGTATTT. Its protein is CALWEVPAQELGKKIEVF.

As to this clone: The protein given by TCRdb reflects a much larger clone and differs at residue 11 from this DNA's translation, likely from a read error; the protein shown is the DNA's translation. The chain carries TRGV8 and TRGJ1 or TRGJ2. TCRdb does not report a J gene; here it was assigned by matching the DNA to germline references. The germline gives CDR1 VENAVY, CDR2 YDSYNSRV. CDR3 length: 14 residues. The CDR3: CATWDRPQDYRKLF. The DNA for the CDR3 is TGTGCCACCTGGGATAGGCCTCAGGATTATAGGAAACTCTTT.